These 32 T cell receptor beta chains share one sample of origin, sequenced in a study of T-cell memory formation after mild COVID-19. MiXCR, applied by TCRdb to the 5' RACE reads, yields one record per CDR3 protein. The sample lists some 300,000 distinct CDR3 sequences; approximately 19% were seen once. Material for sequencing was PBMCs or a T cell subset sorted from them (not recorded which). All receptors come from a man younger than 35 who had mild COVID-19 (a few samples of this study predate the infection). Cell type and time point are not known.

V usage is TRBV20-1 and J usage is TRBJ1-2; the D is unclear. The CDR3 is made up of 13 amino acids. V gave up 4 bases and J gave up 4 bases, with 13 bases separating them. CDR1 is DFQATT, CDR2 SNEGSKA, per germline (reference sequence). The CDR3 region has the DNA TGCAGTGCTACCACACGCCTCGGCTATGGCTACACCTTC. Its translation is CSATTRLGYGYTF.

This sequence joins TRBV9 and TRBJ2-3; TRBD2 matches at 8 bases. Trimming removed 4 bases from V and 7 bases from J; junction bases left unmatched: 8. Germline lookup yields CDR1 SGDLS and CDR2 YYNGEE. The CDR3 extends over 14 amino acids. CDR3 region: CASSSTSVVYTQYF. The CDR3 nucleotides are TGTGCCAGCAGCTCGACTAGCGTTGTATATACGCAGTATTTT.

This clonotype has ten or more counts. The gene calls are TRBV5-6 and TRBJ2-1, with no clear D. Germline V gene data show CDR1 as SGHDT and CDR2 as YYEEEE. Trimming took off 5 bases at V and 0 bases at J, with 12 bases between the two ends. The CDR3 has 15 amino acids. The CDR3 DNA follows: TGTGCCAGCAGTTTAGGCCCGAGCTCCTACAATGAGCAGTTCTTC. It specifies CASSLGPSSYNEQFF.

The chain links TRBV4-1 to TRBJ2-3; either TRBD1 or TRBD2 may supply D (5 bases each). Germline lookup yields CDR1 MGHRA and CDR2 YSYEKL. V gave up 0 bases and J gave up 9 bases, with 16 bases separating them. The CDR3 contains 15 residues. This chain's CDR3 is CASSQERGITRTQYF. The CDR3 DNA sequence: TGCGCCAGCAGCCAAGAGAGGGGAATAACGCGGACGCAGTATTTT.

The chain uses TRBV7-9 and TRBJ2-1; D is possibly TRBD1 (6 bases). The CDR3 length is 13 residues. Germline V gives CDR1 SEHNR, CDR2 FQNEAQ (reference sequence). V lost 5 bases, J lost 8 bases, and 13 bases lay in between. CDR3 residues: CASSHPGAHEQFF. In DNA, the CDR3 is TGTGCCAGCAGCCACCCAGGGGCCCATGAGCAGTTCTTC.

V usage is TRBV27 and J usage is TRBJ1-2; D might be TRBD1 (5 bases). V was shortened by 6 bases and J by 4 bases, with 12 bases between the two germline ends. CDR1 is MNHEY and CDR2 is SMNVEV in the germline V gene (reference sequence). There are 13 residues in the CDR3. The CDR3 DNA reads as TGTGCCAGCAGCCCTCGGGGACCCTATGGCTACACCTTC. The encoded protein is CASSPRGPYGYTF.

This clonotype has ten or more counts. J is TRBJ2-5 and V is TRBV29-1; a possible D gene is TRBD1 (6 bases). Trimming took off 4 bases at V and 5 bases at J, with 14 bases between the two ends. CDR1 SQVTM and CDR2 ANQGSEA come from the germline V gene. This CDR3 has 13 amino acids. The chain's CDR3 is CSVGQGMWETQYF. CDR3 sequence (DNA): TGCAGCGTTGGCCAGGGGATGTGGGAGACCCAGTACTTC.

This chain uses TRBV6-2 or TRBV6-3 with TRBJ1-4; D not certain. CDR3 size: 12 residues. Germline values: CDR1 MNHEY, CDR2 SVGEGT. The V end was cut by 2 bases, the J end by 8 bases, with 6 bases between. The CDR3: CASSYQHEKLFF. DNA of the CDR3: TGTGCCAGCAGTTACCAACACGAAAAACTGTTTTTT.

This clonotype has only a few counts. V and J are TRBV5-1 and TRBJ1-2; possibly TRBD1 for D (6 bases). CDR1 SGHRS and CDR2 YFSETQ come from the germline V gene. CDR3 length: 14 amino acids. V was trimmed by 3 bases and J by 3 bases, leaving 12 bases between them. Written as DNA, the CDR3 is TGCGCCAGCAGCTCGGAACAGGGCCACTATGGCTACACCTTC. Translating it yields CASSSEQGHYGYTF.

This clonotype has just a few counts. The rearrangement links TRBV5-1 to TRBJ2-5; D is unresolved. In germline, CDR1 is SGHRS, CDR2 YFSETQ. V shed 4 bases and J shed 0 bases, with 10 bases lying between them. The CDR3 spans 14 residues. The CDR3 DNA follows: TGCGCCAGCAGCCCCGGCTCGTACCAAGAGACCCAGTACTTC. Amino acid sequence: CASSPGSYQETQYF. The full variable domain, completed using reference TRBV5-1 and TRBJ2-5, is KAGVTQTPRYLIKTRGQQVTLSCSPISGHRSVSWYQQTPGQGLQFLFEYFSETQRNKGNFPGRFSGRQFSNSRSEMNVSTLELGDSALYLCASSPGSYQETQYFGPGTRLLVL.

The chain links TRBV20-1 to TRBJ2-2, with 9 bases that match TRBD1. The CDR3 loop spans 15 amino acids. V lost 5 bases and J lost 5; bases outside the gene matches: 9. CDR1 and CDR2 from the germline V gene are DFQATT and SNEGSKA (reference sequence). CDR3 in amino acids: CSARTGGTGTGELFF. The CDR3 region has the DNA TGCAGTGCTCGAACCGGCGGGACAGGGACCGGGGAGCTGTTTTTT.

The rearrangement links TRBV7-9 to TRBJ1-1; no clear D gene. Between the trimmed V and J ends, which lost 4 bases and 4 bases, there was a span of 16 bases. CDR3 size: 15 residues. Germline CDR1 SEHNR, CDR2 FQNEAQ (reference sequence). The DNA for the CDR3 is TGTGCCAGCAGCTCCAAGCAAGGGATTGGCACTGAAGCTTTCTTT. The encoded protein is CASSSKQGIGTEAFF.

This clonotype has only a few counts. This sequence joins TRBV5-1 and TRBJ2-7; D unresolved. CDR3 size: 13 residues. V lost 1 base and J lost 3, with 8 bases in between. Germline V gene lookup returns CDR1 SGHRS and CDR2 YFSETQ. Written as DNA, the CDR3 is TGCGCCAGCAGCTTGTTTTCAGGCTACGAGCAGTACGTC. Translation gives CASSLFSGYEQYV.

The J gene is TRBJ1-2, the V gene TRBV29-1; D not resolved. The germline V gene has CDR1 SQVTM and CDR2 ANQGSEA. The V end was cut by 4 bases, the J end by 2 bases, with 8 bases between. The CDR3 spans 12 residues. The CDR3 DNA reads as TGCAGCGTTGGTCAACAGAACTATGGCTACACCTTC. It specifies CSVGQQNYGYTF. Full variable domain (rest looked up from reference TRBV29-1 and TRBJ1-2): SAVISQKPSRDICQRGTSLTIQCQVDSQVTMMFWYRQQPGQSLTLIATANQGSEATYESGFVIDKFPISRPNLTFSTLTVSNMSPEDSSIYLCSVGQQNYGYTFGSGTRLTVV.

This chain uses TRBV7-3 with TRBJ2-1; D may be TRBD2 (5 bases). Germline CDR1 SGHTA, CDR2 FQGTGA. The CDR3 runs 14 residues. V dropped 5 bases and J dropped 9 bases, with 17 bases sitting between them. CDR3 DNA sequence: TGTGCCAGCAGCGAGATGGCAGGAGAGGGTGAGCAGTTCTTC. Amino acids: CASSEMAGEGEQFF.

A note on this clonotype: A much larger clonotype is one base distant, so this may be a read error. V usage is TRBV11-2 and J usage is TRBJ1-1; TRBD1 might be the D (5 bases). This CDR3 has 13 amino acids. Germline V gives CDR1 SGHAT, CDR2 FQNNGV. Trimming shortened V by 1 base and J by 9 bases, and 12 bases separated the two germline ends. Here the CDR3 DNA reads TGTGCCAGCAGCTTAGTCCCCAGGGTGCAAGCTTTCTTT. Residues: CASSLVPRVQAFF.

The V gene is TRBV9, the J gene TRBJ2-2; TRBD2 matches at 14 bases. The CDR3 loop spans 16 amino acids. Germline CDR1 is SGDLS and CDR2 is YYNGEE. V dropped 3 bases and J dropped 6; count of bases not matched to a gene: 4. CDR3 DNA sequence: TGTGCCAGCAGCGCGAGGACTAGCGGGGGGCCCGGGGAGCTGTTTTTT. It codes for CASSARTSGGPGELFF. The full variable domain, with the rest looked up from reference TRBV9 and TRBJ2-2, is DSGVTQTPKHLITATGQRVTLRCSPRSGDLSVYWYQQSLDQGLQFLIQYYNGEERAKGNILERFSAQQFPDLHSELNLSSLELGDSALYFCASSARTSGGPGELFFGEGSRLTVL.

V and J are TRBV5-1 and TRBJ2-5; 7 nucleotides match TRBD2. CDR3 size: 14 residues. Trimming at V came to 4 bases and at J to 1 base, leaving 4 bases not matched to a gene. CDR1 and CDR2 from the germline V gene are SGHRS and YFSETQ. The CDR3: CASSPGTIQETQYF. The CDR3 DNA reads TGCGCCAGCAGCCCCGGGACTATCCAAGAGACCCAGTACTTC.

This rearrangement joins TRBV6-5 to TRBJ2-4; weak D call: TRBD2 (5 bases). This CDR3 region has 16 residues. Germline-derived CDR1 and CDR2 are MNHEY and SVGAGI. V lost 0 bases and J lost 2, with 11 bases in between. The CDR3 bases are TGTGCCAGCAGTTACTCTTCGGACTCTTCCAAAAACATTCAGTACTTC. It yields the protein CASSYSSDSSKNIQYF.

The sample holds a few counts of this clonotype. The V call is TRBV3-1, the J call TRBJ2-7, with TRBD2 matching 8 bases. Germline V gene data show CDR1 as LGHDT and CDR2 as YNNKEL (reference sequence). The CDR3 contains 18 residues. V lost 4 bases to trimming and J lost 5 bases; unmatched junction nucleotides: 19. CDR3 in amino acids: CASSLKGGLALWRDEQYV. CDR3 DNA: TGTGCCAGCAGCCTCAAGGGCGGACTAGCCCTCTGGCGGGACGAGCAGTACGTC.

This clonotype has only a few counts. The chain combines TRBV7-7 with TRBJ2-1; 12 bases are a match to TRBD2. This CDR3 is 17 amino acids long. Germline V CDR1 and CDR2: SSHAT, FNYEAQ (reference sequence). V was clipped by 1 base and J by 8 bases; unmatched bases: 9. CDR3 sequence (DNA): TGTGCCAGCAGCTTAGAAATCGCTAGCGGGGGGGCCTATGAGCAGTTCTTC. As protein: CASSLEIASGGAYEQFF.

The chain employs TRBV7-6 and TRBJ2-1; 15 bases fit TRBD2. After removal of 5 bases from V and 9 bases from J, the junction contained 5 bases not matched to a gene. The CDR3 runs 15 residues. Per the germline V gene, CDR1 is SGHVS and CDR2 is FNYEAQ. CDR3 sequence reads: CASSIGTSGGIEQFF. CDR3 coding DNA: TGTGCCAGCAGCATCGGGACTAGCGGGGGGATTGAGCAGTTCTTC.

Ten or more counts support this clonotype. J is TRBJ1-3 and V is TRBV6-5; D ambiguous. V lost 2 bases, J lost 4 bases, and 12 bases lay in between. This CDR3 contains 15 residues. From germline, CDR1 is MNHEY and CDR2 SVGAGI. The CDR3 DNA follows: TGTGCCAGCAGTTACGCAGACGTCGCCGGAAACACCATATATTTT. Residues: CASSYADVAGNTIYF.

V usage is TRBV4-3 and J usage is TRBJ1-2, with no clear D. Trimming pared 5 bases from V and 8 bases from J, leaving 12 bases between. CDR1 and CDR2 (germline): LGHNA, YSLEER. The CDR3 consists of 12 residues. This CDR3 is CASSAPGRGYTF. CDR3 in DNA: TGCGCCAGCAGCGCCCCGGGAAGGGGCTACACCTTC.

This chain uses TRBV2 with TRBJ2-7, with D perhaps matching TRBD1 (5 bases). V lost 9 bases to trimming and J lost 2 bases, with 20 bases between them. CDR3 length equals 15 residues. Germline V gives CDR1 SNHLY, CDR2 FYNNEI. The DNA for the CDR3 is TGTGCCAGTGGCCCCAAGGTTATGGGGCCCTACGAGCAGTACGTC. Translated, it gives CASGPKVMGPYEQYV.

This clonotype has more than one count but fewer than ten. CDR3 sequence (DNA): TGCGCCAGCAGCCAGCAGCCGGGACAGGGGTCGAATTCACCCCTCCACTTT. As protein: CASSQQPGQGSNSPLHF. This chain links TRBV5-1 with TRBJ1-6, with 10 bases matching TRBD1. CDR1 SGHRS and CDR2 YFSETQ come from the germline V gene. The CDR3 consists of 17 residues. The V segment lost 4 bases and the J segment 7 bases; nucleotides outside the gene matches: 11.

The chain recombines TRBV12-3 or TRBV12-4 with TRBJ1-2; D might be TRBD1 (6 bases). CDR3 size: 13 residues. Trimming took off 0 bases at V and 6 bases at J, with 8 bases between the two ends. The CDR3 DNA follows: TGTGCCAGCAGTTTAGCAGGGGGGAATGGCTACACCTTC. Translating it yields CASSLAGGNGYTF.

The chain has TRBV6-5 and TRBJ1-6, with unresolved D. The V gene lost 5 bases and the J gene lost 9 bases, with 20 bases spanning the gap. The germline gives CDR1 MNHEY, CDR2 SVGAGI. The length of the CDR3 is 16 residues. Here the CDR3 reads CASSMIAGGGFSPLHF. In DNA, the CDR3 is TGTGCCAGCAGTATGATTGCTGGCGGAGGTTTTTCACCCCTCCACTTT.

This clonotype was observed a handful of times. This chain uses TRBV4-2 with TRBJ2-3; tentatively, D is TRBD1 or TRBD2 (5 bases each). Trimming cost V 3 bases and J 2 bases, with 12 bases left between them. This CDR3 is built from 15 residues. Germline values: CDR1 LGHNA, CDR2 YNFKEQ. Here the CDR3 reads CASSQGDGNTDTQYF. The CDR3 coding sequence is TGTGCCAGCAGCCAGGGGGACGGGAACACAGATACGCAGTATTTT.

This clonotype appeared many times. The chain combines TRBV20-1 with TRBJ2-3; D not certain. Trimming cost V 0 bases and J 2 bases, with 6 bases left between them. The CDR3 runs 13 residues. The germline CDR1 and CDR2 sequences are DFQATT and SNEGSKA (reference sequence). The CDR3 DNA is TGCAGTGCTAGAGATCCCTACACAGATACGCAGTATTTT. Residues: CSARDPYTDTQYF.

This clonotype has just a few counts. The genes are TRBV24-1 and TRBJ2-1; possibly TRBD1 or TRBD2 for D (6 bases each). The length of the CDR3 is 17 residues. CDR1 and CDR2 (germline): KGHDR, SFDVKD. The germline V and J ends were trimmed by 0 bases and 1 base, with 12 bases remaining between them. DNA of the CDR3: TGTGCCACCAGTGATTTGCCGGGGGCCGGATCCTACAATGAGCAGTTCTTC. Residues: CATSDLPGAGSYNEQFF.

There are a few counts of this clonotype. Relative to the germline gene, one junction end is altered; a read error may explain this. The rearrangement joins TRBV7-7 to TRBJ2-3; TRBD2 matches at 8 bases. Germline loops: CDR1 SSHAT, CDR2 FNYEAQ (reference sequence). The CDR3 consists of 16 residues. CDR3 nucleotide sequence: TGTGCTAGCAGCTTAGGTACTAGCGGAAACACAGATACGCAGTATTTT. Its protein is CASSLGTSGNTDTQYF.